These T cell receptor beta chains were read from a single sample in a study of blood T cells in healthy people across ages. TCRdb re-called the 5' RACE reads with MiXCR, one entry per CDR3 protein. The table has approximately 1,700,000 distinct CDR3 sequences, roughly 43% seen once; the top ten hold under 25%. Sequencing used blood. The receptors shown here come from a human donor in good health. Each CDR3 is given with its conserved first and last residue. D genes are given only for firm matches. Size values are once, few and many counts, or a class for expanded clones, and some rows have none.

CDR3aa: CASSQTQGSYGYTF
CDR3nt: TGTGCCAGCAGCCAAACACAGGGTTCCTATGGCTACACCTTC
v_gene: TRBV3-1
j_gene: TRBJ1-2
abundance: -
d_gene: -

CDR3aa: CASSFGTRSSYEQCF
CDR3nt: TGTGCCAGCAGCTTTGGGACAAGGAGCTCCTACGAGCAGTGCTTC
v_gene: TRBV7-2
j_gene: TRBJ2-7
abundance: -
d_gene: -

CDR3aa: CSARDRDQERDTQYF
CDR3nt: TGCAGTGCTAGAGATAGAGATCAAGAGCGCGATACGCAGTATTTT
v_gene: TRBV20-1
j_gene: TRBJ2-3
abundance: -
d_gene: -

CDR3aa: CASSPAELVGNQPQHF
CDR3nt: TGTGCCAGCTCACCGGCAGAACTCGTCGGTAATCAGCCCCAGCATTTT
v_gene: TRBV18
j_gene: TRBJ1-5
abundance: few
d_gene: -

CDR3aa: CSVDMNNEQFF
CDR3nt: TGCAGCGTTGACATGAACAATGAGCAGTTCTTC
v_gene: TRBV29-1
j_gene: TRBJ2-1
abundance: -
d_gene: -

CDR3aa: CASSLVQWNGGDNEQFF
CDR3nt: TGTGCCAGCAGCTTAGTTCAATGGAACGGGGGGGACAATGAGCAGTTCTTC
v_gene: TRBV7-2
j_gene: TRBJ2-1
abundance: -
d_gene: TRBD2

CDR3aa: CASSFSFYYEQYF
CDR3nt: TGTGCCAGCAGTTTTAGTTTTTACTACGAGCAGTACTTC
v_gene: TRBV12-3/TRBV12-4
j_gene: TRBJ2-7
abundance: -
d_gene: -

CDR3aa: CASSLGRGLQNPDTQYF
CDR3nt: TGTGCCAGCAGCTTAGGCCGCGGTCTCCAGAATCCAGATACGCAGTATTTT
v_gene: TRBV7-8
j_gene: TRBJ2-3
abundance: few
d_gene: -

CDR3aa: CASSYPGVQRGFF
CDR3nt: TGTGCCAGCAGTTACCCAGGGGTCCAACGCGGGTTCTTC
v_gene: TRBV6-2/TRBV6-3
j_gene: TRBJ2-1
abundance: -
d_gene: -

CDR3aa: CSAPKPTGGSTDTQYF
CDR3nt: TGCAGTGCTCCTAAACCGACAGGGGGATCCACAGATACGCAGTATTTT
v_gene: TRBV20-1
j_gene: TRBJ2-3
abundance: few
d_gene: TRBD1

CDR3aa: CASSQGADGTLMAVYGYTF
CDR3nt: TGCGCCAGCAGCCAAGGGGCTGACGGGACCCTAATGGCTGTCTATGGCTACACCTTC
v_gene: TRBV4-3
j_gene: TRBJ1-2
abundance: few
d_gene: -

CDR3aa: CASSLYPGTYYGYTF
CDR3nt: TGTGCCAGCAGTCTCTATCCGGGGACCTATTATGGCTACACCTTC
v_gene: TRBV28
j_gene: TRBJ1-2
abundance: -
d_gene: -

CDR3aa: CSVEVTIPYNEQFF
CDR3nt: TGCAGCGTTGAAGTCACTATCCCCTACAATGAGCAGTTCTTC
v_gene: TRBV29-1
j_gene: TRBJ2-1
abundance: few
d_gene: -

CDR3aa: CSGSPHPEEVQETQYF
CDR3nt: TGCAGCGGATCCCCCCACCCCGAGGAAGTACAAGAGACCCAGTACTTC
v_gene: TRBV29-1
j_gene: TRBJ2-5
abundance: -
d_gene: -

CDR3aa: CASRRLAGGVNEQFF
CDR3nt: TGTGCCAGCAGAAGACTAGCGGGGGGTGTTAATGAGCAGTTCTTC
v_gene: TRBV12-3/TRBV12-4
j_gene: TRBJ2-1
abundance: few
d_gene: TRBD2

CDR3aa: CASSLEYGAPQHF
CDR3nt: TGTGCCAGCAGCTTAGAGTATGGGGCCCCCCAGCATTTT
v_gene: TRBV11-2
j_gene: TRBJ1-5
abundance: few
d_gene: -

CDR3aa: CASSLGAIVAGETQYF
CDR3nt: TGCGCCAGCAGCTTGGGGGCAATCGTGGCTGGGGAGACCCAGTACTTC
v_gene: TRBV5-1
j_gene: TRBJ2-5
abundance: -
d_gene: -

CDR3aa: CASSQDVAAGGYNEQFF
CDR3nt: TGTGCCAGCAGCCAAGATGTTGCAGCGGGGGGATACAATGAGCAGTTCTTC
v_gene: TRBV4-2
j_gene: TRBJ2-1
abundance: -
d_gene: TRBD2

CDR3aa: CASSGRRGPSDTQYF
CDR3nt: TGTGCCAGCAGTGGGCGGCGGGGGCCGTCAGATACGCAGTATTTT
v_gene: TRBV25-1
j_gene: TRBJ2-3
abundance: -
d_gene: -

CDR3aa: CSARVGQKDQPQHF
CDR3nt: TGCAGTGCTAGAGTGGGACAAAAGGATCAGCCCCAGCATTTT
v_gene: TRBV20-1
j_gene: TRBJ1-5
abundance: -
d_gene: -